This passage covers 16 T cell receptor beta chains from one sample sequenced in a study of cytomegalovirus exposure and HLA in healthy donors. In the PCR, 60 Vbeta and 13 Jbeta primers were used. Here immunoSEQ multiplex PCR was the method, and the copy in TCRdb shows in-frame clones only, minus some. In the table there are over 60,000 clones, around 72% of which are singletons. The material sequenced was PBMCs. These receptors all come from a woman between 25 and 40 years old in good health and CMV-seropositive.

This clone was detected once. The chain uses TRBV28 and TRBJ1-5; D not resolved. The CDR3 is 14 residues long. V was pared by 8 bases and J by 6 bases, with 17 bases between. CDR1 and CDR2 from the germline V gene are MDHEN and SYDVKM. CDR3 nucleotide sequence: TGTGCCAGCCGGATATCGGGTCTAGGTCAGCCCCAGCATTTT. It translates to CASRISGLGQPQHF.

The V gene is TRBV4-1, the J gene TRBJ2-3, with D possibly TRBD2 on 6 matching bases. Trimming cost V 1 base and J 0 bases, with 8 bases left between them. CDR1 and CDR2 from the germline V gene are MGHRA and YSYEKL. The CDR3 spans 15 residues. The CDR3, as DNA: TGCGCCAGCAGCCAAGTGGGACTGAGCACAGATACGCAGTATTTT. Its translation is CASSQVGLSTDTQYF.

In its sample, this clone was seen once. The V gene is TRBV9, the J gene TRBJ2-1; 8 bases are shared with TRBD2. This CDR3 has 14 residues. J gave up 10 bases and V 0 bases, and 6 bases lay outside the gene matches. Germline V gene lookup returns CDR1 SGDLS and CDR2 YYNGEE. DNA of the CDR3: TGTGCCAGCAGCGTAGGTAGCGGGGTCGCGGAGCAGTTCTTC. Its translation is CASSVGSGVAEQFF.

This chain joins TRBV6-1 and TRBJ2-1; tentative D call: TRBD2 (5 bases). This CDR3 has 14 amino acids. V was shortened by 6 bases and J by 1 base, with 10 bases between the two germline ends. From germline, CDR1 is MNHNS and CDR2 SASEGT. CDR3 loop: CASRRAVSYNEQFF. The CDR3 nucleotides read TGTGCCAGCAGGCGAGCGGTTTCCTACAATGAGCAGTTCTTC.

The CDR3 region has the DNA TGTGCCAGTAGTGGACTAGCGGGATCAGAGACCCAGTACTTC. Its protein is CASSGLAGSETQYF. The rearrangement links TRBV19 to TRBJ2-5; 12 nucleotides match TRBD2. The junction had 2 bases not matched to a gene; V was cut back by 5 bases and J by 4 bases. Germline loops: CDR1 LNHDA, CDR2 SQIVND (reference sequence). The CDR3 sequence is 14 residues long.

The rearrangement joins TRBV9 to TRBJ2-7; 10 positions agree with TRBD2. The CDR3 covers 15 residues. Germline V gene sequence: CDR1 SGDLS, CDR2 YYNGEE. V lost 0 bases, J lost 6 bases, and 6 bases stayed unmatched. CDR3 loop: CASSVDGSGGGEQYF. The CDR3 coding sequence is TGTGCCAGCAGCGTAGACGGCAGCGGGGGGGGCGAGCAGTACTTC.

The J gene is TRBJ1-2, the V gene TRBV7-2; 8 nucleotides line up with TRBD1. CDR1 is SGHTA, CDR2 FQGNSA, per germline. V lost 1 base to trimming and J lost 8 bases; unmatched junction nucleotides: 3. This CDR3 has 13 residues. CDR3 amino acids: CASSLETGVGYTF. The DNA for the CDR3 is TGTGCCAGCAGCTTAGAGACAGGGGTAGGCTACACCTTC.

This clone was recorded a few times. This chain joins TRBV15 and TRBJ2-3; weak D call: TRBD2 (5 bases). The CDR3 extends over 13 amino acids. V was shortened by 0 bases and J by 6 bases, with 7 bases between the two germline ends. CDR1 and CDR2 from the germline V gene are LNHNV and YYDKDF (reference sequence). CDR3 protein: CATSRDPGDTQYF. CDR3 DNA sequence: TGTGCCACCAGCAGAGATCCGGGGGATACGCAGTATTTT.

The chain joins TRBV7-8 to TRBJ2-5; tentatively, D is TRBD2 (5 bases). The V end lost 0 bases, the J end lost 4 bases, and 6 bases lay between the germline ends. The CDR3 totals 13 residues. Germline V CDR1 and CDR2: SGHVS, FQNEAQ. The CDR3 reads CASSLATRETQYF. CDR3 DNA sequence: TGTGCCAGCAGCTTAGCAACTAGAGAGACCCAGTACTTC.

The rearrangement joins TRBV9 to TRBJ2-7; 8 positions agree with TRBD2. Germline values: CDR1 SGDLS, CDR2 YYNGEE. This CDR3 is 14 amino acids long. The V gene end was trimmed by 3 bases and the J gene end by 3 bases; junction bases not matched to a gene: 5. The CDR3 here is CASSAGLVGYEQYF. As DNA, the CDR3 is TGTGCCAGCAGCGCGGGACTAGTGGGCTACGAGCAGTACTTC.

The rearrangement joins TRBV10-3 to TRBJ2-3; 9 nucleotides agree with TRBD1. V gave up 2 bases and J gave up 6 bases; unmatched junction bases: 6. This CDR3 region has 15 residues. Germline V CDR1 and CDR2: ENHRY, SYGVKD. CDR3 in amino acids: CAISEPKQGADTQYF. CDR3 bases: TGTGCCATCAGTGAGCCCAAACAGGGGGCGGATACGCAGTATTTT.

This clone was recorded a few times. The chain recombines TRBV4-3 with TRBJ2-7; 8 bases line up with TRBD1. The trim removed 3 bases at V and 0 bases at J, leaving 4 bases unmatched. Germline values: CDR1 LGHNA, CDR2 YSLEER. CDR3 length: 15 residues. The CDR3 DNA reads TGCGCCAGCAGCCAGGGGACAGGCCTCTCCTACGAGCAGTACTTC. Translated, it gives CASSQGTGLSYEQYF.

This chain connects TRBV9 to TRBJ2-5; 7 nucleotides agree with TRBD2. This CDR3 contains 16 residues. From germline, CDR1 is SGDLS and CDR2 YYNGEE. With V trimmed by 0 bases and J by 2 bases, 7 bases remained unmatched. The CDR3 DNA reads as TGTGCCAGCAGCGTAGCCGGTGGGGGGGTTCAAGAGACCCAGTACTTC. This sequence encodes CASSVAGGGVQETQYF.

Only a few counts were recorded for this clone. V is TRBV5-1 and J is TRBJ2-1; unclear D gene. The CDR3 spans 14 residues. The V gene's germline CDR1 is SGHRS and CDR2 YFSETQ. Trimming cost V 3 bases and J 5 bases, with 12 bases left between them. CDR3 nucleotides: TGCGCCAGCAGCTCAGAACGGAGCCACAATGAGCAGTTCTTC. Translating it yields CASSSERSHNEQFF.

The CDR3 DNA reads TGTGCCAGCAGTGGGTTGGCGGGAGGCACAGATACGCAGTATTTT. It yields the protein CASSGLAGGTDTQYF. The V gene is TRBV6-5, the J gene TRBJ2-3; 7 nucleotides agree with TRBD2. Germline CDR1 and CDR2: MNHEY and SVGAGI. The CDR3 is 15 amino acids. V shed 5 bases and J 1 base; nucleotides not matched to a gene: 6.

CDR3 amino acids: CASSLDGRGRSGELFF. CDR3 nucleotides: TGTGCCAGCAGCTTAGATGGCAGGGGGCGGTCCGGGGAGCTGTTTTTT. The chain joins TRBV7-2 to TRBJ2-2; TRBD1 aligns across 8 bases. The CDR3 sequence is 16 residues long. V was clipped by 1 base and J by 6 bases; unmatched bases: 7. The germline gives CDR1 SGHTA, CDR2 FQGNSA.